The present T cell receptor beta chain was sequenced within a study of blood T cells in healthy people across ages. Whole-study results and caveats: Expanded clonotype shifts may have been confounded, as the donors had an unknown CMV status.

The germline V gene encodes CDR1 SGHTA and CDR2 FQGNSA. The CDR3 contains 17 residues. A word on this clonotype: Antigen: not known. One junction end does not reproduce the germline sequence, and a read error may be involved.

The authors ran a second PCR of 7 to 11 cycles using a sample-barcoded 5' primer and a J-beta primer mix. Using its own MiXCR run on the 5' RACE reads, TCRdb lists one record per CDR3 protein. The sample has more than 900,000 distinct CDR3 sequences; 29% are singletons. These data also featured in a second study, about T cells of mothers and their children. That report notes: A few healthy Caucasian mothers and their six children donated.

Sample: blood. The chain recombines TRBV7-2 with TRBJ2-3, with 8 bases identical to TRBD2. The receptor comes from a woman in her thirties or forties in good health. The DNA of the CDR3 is TGTGCCAGCAACTTAGTCGTCGGTAGCGGGGTCGCAGATACGCAGTATTTT. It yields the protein CASNLVVGSGVADTQYF.